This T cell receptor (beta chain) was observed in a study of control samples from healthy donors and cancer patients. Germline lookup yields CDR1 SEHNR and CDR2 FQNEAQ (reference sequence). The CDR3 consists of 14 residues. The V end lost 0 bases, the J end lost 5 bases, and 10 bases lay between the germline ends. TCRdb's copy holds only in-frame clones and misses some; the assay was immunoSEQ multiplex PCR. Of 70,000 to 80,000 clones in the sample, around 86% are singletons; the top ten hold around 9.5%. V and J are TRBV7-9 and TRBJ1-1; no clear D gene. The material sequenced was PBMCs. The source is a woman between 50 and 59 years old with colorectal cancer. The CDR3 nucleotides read TGTGCCAGCAGCTTAGCGCTGTTAGGGACTGAAGCTTTCTTT. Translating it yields CASSLALLGTEAFF.